Below are 25 T cell receptor beta chains sequenced from a single sample in a study of radiotherapy plus CTLA-4 blockade in lung cancer. The method was immunoSEQ multiplex PCR; TCRdb's version includes in-frame clones alone and lacks a portion of them. The sample has about 25,000 clones; 71% are singletons. Sequencing was performed on peripheral blood, taken from a patient treated with radiotherapy plus ipilimumab. These receptors came from a human donor with non-small cell lung cancer whose response to radiotherapy plus ipilimumab could not be evaluated.

The CDR3 loop is CASRPGTGPRHEQFF. The CDR3 coding sequence is TGTGCCAGCAGGCCCGGGACAGGGCCCCGACATGAGCAGTTCTTC. This chain links TRBV28 with TRBJ2-1; the match to TRBD1 covers 9 bases. The CDR3 contains 15 residues. V lost 6 bases and J lost 8; bases outside the gene matches: 11. CDR1 and CDR2 (germline): MDHEN, SYDVKM.

Here the CDR3 DNA reads TGCAGCGTGTGGACAGGGGTCACAGATACGCAGTATTTT. It is translated as CSVWTGVTDTQYF. The chain recombines TRBV29-1 with TRBJ2-3; 9 bases match TRBD1. Germline lookup yields CDR1 SQVTM and CDR2 ANQGSEA. V gave up 6 bases and J gave up 2 bases; unmatched junction bases: 3. The CDR3 runs 13 residues.

V and J are TRBV30 and TRBJ1-2; 7 bases line up with TRBD1. J gave up 4 bases and V 1 base, and 3 bases lay outside the gene matches. The CDR3 covers 13 residues. The germline gives CDR1 GTSNPN, CDR2 SVGIG (reference sequence). The CDR3 region is CAWSEQGTYGYTF. The CDR3 DNA reads TGTGCCTGGAGTGAACAGGGGACCTATGGCTACACCTTC.

The rearrangement links TRBV5-1 to TRBJ2-3, with TRBD2 matching over 7 bases. CDR3 length: 14 residues. CDR1 is SGHRS, CDR2 YFSETQ, per germline. V shed 0 bases, J shed 6 bases, and the junction held 4 bases outside the gene matches. The CDR3 reads CASSLVQGGDTQYF. The CDR3 DNA reads TGCGCCAGCAGCTTGGTTCAGGGAGGGGATACGCAGTATTTT.

This chain joins TRBV6-1 and TRBJ2-5; TRBD1 agrees at 8 bases. The junction had 13 bases not matched to a gene; V was cut back by 8 bases and J by 11 bases. This CDR3 has 13 amino acids. Germline V gives CDR1 MNHNS, CDR2 SASEGT. CDR3: CASLGTGSREQYF. In DNA form, the CDR3 reads TGTGCCAGCCTCGGGACAGGATCCCGAGAGCAGTACTTC.

The gene calls are TRBV18 and TRBJ2-1; TRBD2 matches at 14 bases. This CDR3 has 16 amino acids. Germline V gene lookup returns CDR1 KGHSH and CDR2 LQKENI. V dropped 6 bases and J dropped 9; count of bases not matched to a gene: 10. This chain's CDR3 is CASSLGLAGGRSEQFF. The CDR3 coding sequence is TGTGCCAGCTCCCTCGGACTAGCGGGAGGTCGTTCTGAGCAGTTCTTC.

The genes are TRBV6-1 and TRBJ2-6, with TRBD1 matching over 7 bases. Germline loops: CDR1 MNHNS, CDR2 SASEGT. CDR3 length: 15 amino acids. Trimming at V came to 6 bases and at J to 0 bases, leaving 2 bases not matched to a gene. This chain's CDR3 is CASRSGGSGANVLTF. The CDR3 DNA follows: TGTGCCAGCAGATCAGGGGGCTCTGGGGCCAACGTCCTGACTTTC.

This clone was detected a few times. The chain combines TRBV13 with TRBJ2-5; D not certain. V shed 6 bases and J shed 0 bases, with 14 bases lying between them. Germline lookup yields CDR1 PRHDT and CDR2 FYEKMQ (reference sequence). There are 15 residues in the CDR3. The CDR3 here is CASRPRWRNQETQYF. The CDR3, as DNA: TGTGCCAGCAGGCCTCGGTGGCGGAACCAAGAGACCCAGTACTTC.

This chain joins TRBV5-1 and TRBJ2-3, with D possibly TRBD2 on 5 matching bases. Trimming left V 0 bases short and J 3 bases short, with 14 bases between. Germline V gene sequence: CDR1 SGHRS, CDR2 YFSETQ. CDR3 length: 16 residues. The CDR3, as DNA: TGCGCCAGCAGCTTGGCCTCGGGGTCTGGGACAGATACGCAGTATTTT. Translated, it gives CASSLASGSGTDTQYF.

There are a few counts of this clone. The rearrangement links TRBV11-3 to TRBJ2-1, with D perhaps matching TRBD2 (6 bases). V was shortened by 4 bases and J by 3 bases, with 19 bases between the two germline ends. CDR3 size: 17 residues. Germline V CDR1 and CDR2: SGHNT, YENEEA. CDR3 bases: TGTGCCAGCAGCTCCCTCGCAGGGACTGGAGTCTACAATGAGCAGTTCTTC. Protein: CASSSLAGTGVYNEQFF.

The rearrangement links TRBV9 to TRBJ1-4; TRBD1 agrees at 10 bases. V shed 6 bases, J shed 8 bases, and the junction held 13 bases outside the gene matches. The CDR3 is 16 residues long. CDR1 is SGDLS and CDR2 is YYNGEE in the germline V gene. The CDR3 DNA is TGTGCCAGCACCGAGTGGGGGGACAGGGGTTTGGAAAAACTGTTTTTT. Its protein is CASTEWGDRGLEKLFF.

This clone has a single count. The chain couples TRBV6-5 to TRBJ2-3, with 11 nucleotides matching TRBD2. V lost 6 bases and J lost 5; bases outside the gene matches: 4. The CDR3 contains 14 residues. Germline loops: CDR1 MNHEY, CDR2 SVGAGI. The CDR3 nucleotides are TGTGCCAGCAGCCGACTAGCGGGAAGAGATACGCAGTATTTT. Translation: CASSRLAGRDTQYF.

V gene TRBV2 combines with J gene TRBJ2-7; TRBD1 might be the D (5 bases). Trimming removed 5 bases at V and 3 bases at J, with 8 bases between. CDR1 is SNHLY, CDR2 FYNNEI, per germline. The CDR3 loop spans 12 amino acids. In DNA, the CDR3 is TGTGCCAGCAGTCAACAGGACTACGAGCAGTACTTC. Translation: CASSQQDYEQYF.

As concerns this clone: One end of the junction varies from germline; a read error may be responsible. This specimen includes other DNA sequences encoding the same CDR3. The rearrangement links TRBV5-1 to TRBJ1-2; D is perhaps TRBD1 (5 bases). The CDR3 covers 14 residues. CDR1 SGHRS and CDR2 YFSETQ come from the germline V gene. CDR3 region: CASSLDPGMGGYTF. As DNA, the CDR3 is TGCGCCAGCAGCTTGGATCCAGGGATGGGTGGTTACACCTTT.

The chain combines TRBV6-4 with TRBJ2-3, with a possible D match to TRBD2 (5 bases). V lost 5 bases and J lost 2, with 14 bases in between. Germline loops: CDR1 MRHNA, CDR2 SNTAGT. This CDR3 is built from 15 residues. CDR3 in DNA: TGTGCCAGCAGTCGTAGCGAGAAATTCACAGATACGCAGTATTTT. It specifies CASSRSEKFTDTQYF.

This chain joins TRBV27 and TRBJ2-7, with 10 nucleotides matching TRBD1. V trimming: 2 bases; J trimming: 2 bases; junction bases outside the gene matches: 3. This CDR3 spans 15 amino acids. The germline V gene encodes CDR1 MNHEY and CDR2 SMNVEV (reference sequence). DNA for the CDR3: TGTGCCAGCAGTTTACAGGGGACAGGGGCCTACGAGCAGTACTTC. Translation gives CASSLQGTGAYEQYF.

In its sample, this clone was seen once. This chain links TRBV28 with TRBJ1-1; D might be TRBD1 (6 bases). The V and J ends lost 10 bases and 3 bases respectively, with 15 bases between them. The CDR3 sequence is 13 residues long. Germline V CDR1 and CDR2: MDHEN, SYDVKM. The DNA of the CDR3 is TGTGCCACACGGGGCTCAGGGGACACTGAAGCTTTCTTT. It encodes CATRGSGDTEAFF. Supplemented by reference TRBV28 and TRBJ1-1, the full variable domain reads DVKVTQSSRYLVKRTGEKVFLECVQDMDHENMFWYRQDPGLGLRLIYFSYDVKMKEKGDIPEGYSVSREKKERFSLILESASTNQTSMYLCATRGSGDTEAFFGQGTRLTVV.

The chain has TRBV5-1 and TRBJ1-6; 9 bases match TRBD1. The CDR3 spans 15 residues. Trimming at V came to 4 bases and at J to 10 bases, leaving 9 bases not matched to a gene. The V gene's germline CDR1 is SGHRS and CDR2 YFSETQ. As DNA, the CDR3 is TGCGCCAGCAGCACCGGGACAGGGTCGGGCTCACCCCTCCACTTT. Its translation: CASSTGTGSGSPLHF.

The chain carries TRBV7-2 and TRBJ2-3; 8 positions agree with TRBD2. The CDR3 runs 16 residues. Germline values: CDR1 SGHTA, CDR2 FQGNSA. The V gene end was trimmed by 5 bases and the J gene end by 4 bases; junction bases not matched to a gene: 11. The CDR3 DNA follows: TGTGCCAGCAGCCCCCAAAGCGGGAGCGTCGCAGATACGCAGTATTTT. This codes for CASSPQSGSVADTQYF.

The chain is built from TRBV5-1 and TRBJ2-7, with TRBD2 matching 8 bases. Germline V gene lookup returns CDR1 SGHRS and CDR2 YFSETQ. J was trimmed by 8 bases and V by 4 bases; bases with no gene match: 11. The CDR3 is made up of 14 amino acids. The CDR3 sequence is CASSLDRSGNKQYF. CDR3 nucleotides: TGCGCCAGCAGCCTGGATCGTAGCGGGAACAAGCAGTACTTC.

The chain recombines TRBV5-4 with TRBJ2-7; 13 bases align to TRBD2. V shed 4 bases and J 0 bases; nucleotides not matched to a gene: 7. This CDR3 contains 17 residues. Germline V CDR1 and CDR2: SGHNT, YYREEE (reference sequence). The CDR3 nucleotides read TGTGCCAGCAGCCCCGGACTAGCGGGAGTTCTCTCCTACGAGCAGTACTTC. Translated, it gives CASSPGLAGVLSYEQYF. The full variable domain, rest sourced from reference TRBV5-4 and TRBJ2-7, is ETGVTQSPTHLIKTRGQQVTLRCSSQSGHNTVSWYQQALGQGPQFIFQYYREEENGRGNFPPRFSGLQFPNYSSELNVNALELDDSALYLCASSPGLAGVLSYEQYFGPGTRLTVT.

This chain joins TRBV2 and TRBJ1-6; D gene uncertain. The CDR3 covers 14 residues. The germline V and J ends were trimmed by 0 bases and 7 bases, with 7 bases remaining between them. Looked up from germline, CDR1 is SNHLY and CDR2 is FYNNEI. As DNA, the CDR3 is TGTGCCAGCAGTGAAGCGCTCGGGAATTCACCCCTCCACTTT. Amino acids: CASSEALGNSPLHF.

V gene TRBV19 combines with J gene TRBJ2-5, with D maybe TRBD2 (7 bases). Germline V gene data show CDR1 as LNHDA and CDR2 as SQIVND (reference sequence). Trimming removed 3 bases from V and 2 bases from J, with 10 bases in between. CDR3 length: 14 residues. The DNA for the CDR3 is TGTGCCAGTAGTATCGGGGGGCGGCAAGAGACCCAGTACTTC. It is translated as CASSIGGRQETQYF.

This clone is labeled medium-sized (0.01 to 0.1%). V usage is TRBV10-3 and J usage is TRBJ1-1; D uncertain. The germline V and J ends were trimmed by 0 bases and 0 bases, with 8 bases remaining between them. Germline lookup yields CDR1 ENHRY and CDR2 SYGVKD. This CDR3 is 15 amino acids long. The CDR3 is CAISESQDLNTEAFF. CDR3 DNA sequence: TGTGCCATCAGTGAGTCTCAAGACTTGAACACTGAAGCTTTCTTT.

The rearrangement joins TRBV5-5 to TRBJ2-1; maybe TRBD1 (7 bases). Germline V gene sequence: CDR1 SGHKS, CDR2 YYEKEE (reference sequence). The CDR3 extends over 12 amino acids. V shed 5 bases and J shed 8 bases, with 11 bases lying between them. CDR3 protein: CASSSRGDEQFF. CDR3 bases: TGTGCCAGCAGTTCCAGGGGGGATGAGCAGTTCTTC.